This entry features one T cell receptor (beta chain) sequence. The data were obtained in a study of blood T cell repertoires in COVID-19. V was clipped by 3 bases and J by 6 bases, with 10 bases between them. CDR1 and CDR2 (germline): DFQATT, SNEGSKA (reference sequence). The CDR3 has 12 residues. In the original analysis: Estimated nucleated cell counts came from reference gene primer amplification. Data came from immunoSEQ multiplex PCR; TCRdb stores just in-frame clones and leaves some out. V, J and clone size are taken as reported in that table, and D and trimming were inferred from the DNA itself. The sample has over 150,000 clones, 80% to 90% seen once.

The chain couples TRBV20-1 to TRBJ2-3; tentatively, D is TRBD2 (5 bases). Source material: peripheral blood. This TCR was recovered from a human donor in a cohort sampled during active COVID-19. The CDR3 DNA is TGCAGTGCTAGTGGGAGATTGGATACGCAGTATTTT. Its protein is CSASGRLDTQYF.